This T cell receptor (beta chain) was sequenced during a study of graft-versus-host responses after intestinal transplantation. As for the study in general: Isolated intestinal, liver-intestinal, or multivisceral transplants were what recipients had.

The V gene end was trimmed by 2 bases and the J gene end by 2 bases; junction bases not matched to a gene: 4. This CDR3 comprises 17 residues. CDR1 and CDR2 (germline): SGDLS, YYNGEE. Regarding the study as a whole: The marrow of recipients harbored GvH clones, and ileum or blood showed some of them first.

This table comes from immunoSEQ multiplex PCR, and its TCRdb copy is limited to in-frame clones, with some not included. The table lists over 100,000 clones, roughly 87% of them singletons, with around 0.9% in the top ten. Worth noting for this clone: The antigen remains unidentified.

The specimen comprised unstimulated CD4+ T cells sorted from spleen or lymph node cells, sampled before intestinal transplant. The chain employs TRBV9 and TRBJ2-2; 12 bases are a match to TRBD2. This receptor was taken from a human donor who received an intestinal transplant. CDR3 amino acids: CASSVPTSGGNTGELFF. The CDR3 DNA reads TGTGCCAGCAGCGTTCCGACTAGCGGGGGCAACACCGGGGAGCTGTTTTTT.